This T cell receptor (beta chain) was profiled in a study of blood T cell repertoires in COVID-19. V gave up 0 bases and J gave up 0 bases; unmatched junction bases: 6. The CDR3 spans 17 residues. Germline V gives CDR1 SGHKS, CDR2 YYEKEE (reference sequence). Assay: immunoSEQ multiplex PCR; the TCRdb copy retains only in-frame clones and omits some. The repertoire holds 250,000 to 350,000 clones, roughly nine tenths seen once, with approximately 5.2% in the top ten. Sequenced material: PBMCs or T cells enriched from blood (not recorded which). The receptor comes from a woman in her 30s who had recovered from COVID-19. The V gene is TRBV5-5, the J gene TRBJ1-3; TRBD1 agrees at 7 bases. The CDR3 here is CASSLAPGGLSGNTIYF. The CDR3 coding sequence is TGTGCCAGCAGCTTGGCCCCAGGGGGACTCTCTGGAAACACCATATATTTT.